Listed here are 15 T cell receptor beta chains from one sample, sequenced in a study of shared clonotypes between healthy human individuals (dated by TCRdb to between 2020 and 2021). The library was prepared using the immunoSEQ multiplex PCR assay. TCRdb stores this immuneACCESS table with in-frame sequences only. Part of the clones is absent; in the studies checked, under half of the shortfall reflects unresolved V genes, and no reason is known for the rest. Present in this sample are about 470,000 clones, about four fifths of which were seen just once. About 12% of the sample comes from the top ten. Sequences were obtained from PBMCs. These TCRs come from a middle-aged woman in good health. Some clones in this sample may be carry-over from other donors' samples.

The rearrangement uses TRBV11-2 and TRBJ2-5; the D is unclear. Between the trimmed V and J ends, which lost 4 bases and 4 bases, there was a span of 7 bases. This CDR3 comprises 12 residues. CDR1 is SGHAT and CDR2 is FQNNGV in the germline V gene. The CDR3 spells CASSSNRETQYF. The CDR3 DNA reads as TGTGCCAGCAGCTCCAACAGAGAGACCCAGTACTTC. Supplemented by reference TRBV11-2 and TRBJ2-5, the full variable domain reads EAGVAQSPRYKIIEKRQSVAFWCNPISGHATLYWYQQILGQGPKLLIQFQNNGVVDDSQLPKDRFSAERLKGVDSTLKIQPAKLEDSAVYLCASSSNRETQYFGPGTRLLVL.

The V call is TRBV9, the J call TRBJ2-7; TRBD1 agrees at 11 bases. CDR1 is SGDLS and CDR2 is YYNGEE in the germline V gene. V was clipped by 2 bases and J by 3 bases; unmatched bases: 4. This CDR3 comprises 15 residues. The CDR3 nucleotides read TGTGCCAGCAGCGTGAGAGGGACAGGGGGCTACGAGCAGTACTTC. Its protein is CASSVRGTGGYEQYF.

The rearrangement joins TRBV18 to TRBJ2-1; D is undetermined. Germline V gives CDR1 KGHSH, CDR2 LQKENI. The CDR3 extends over 14 amino acids. V dropped 0 bases and J dropped 10 bases, with 13 bases sitting between them. CDR3 coding DNA: TGTGCCAGCTCACCACCGACACGAACCGGGGAGCAGTTCTTC. Residues: CASSPPTRTGEQFF.

This sequence joins TRBV5-1 and TRBJ1-4; TRBD1 is a possible D gene (5 bases). CDR3 size: 14 residues. V lost 0 bases, J lost 7 bases, and 10 bases lay in between. Germline CDR1 and CDR2: SGHRS and YFSETQ. The CDR3 region has the DNA TGCGCCAGCAGCTTGGTTTTGAGGGGTGAAAAACTGTTTTTT. Translating it yields CASSLVLRGEKLFF.

The chain joins TRBV5-5 to TRBJ1-1; 9 bases fit TRBD1. J gave up 4 bases and V 4 bases, and 5 bases lay outside the gene matches. Germline CDR1 and CDR2: SGHKS and YYEKEE (reference sequence). This CDR3 has 14 residues. The CDR3 protein is CASSRATGGTEAFF. Written as DNA, the CDR3 is TGTGCCAGCAGCCGGGCGACAGGGGGCACTGAAGCTTTCTTT.

The chain combines TRBV21-1 with TRBJ1-3; the table's TRBD1 call for D was not verified on the DNA. TRBV21-1 is given as a pseudogene. This CDR3 is built from 17 residues. As DNA, the CDR3 is TGTGCCAGCAGCTATGAACAGGGGGCAGATTCTGGAAACACCATATATTTT. This encodes CASSYEQGADSGNTIYF.

V is TRBV27 and J is TRBJ2-1; 12 bases are a match to TRBD2. The V and J ends lost 2 bases and 9 bases, in that order; junction bases with no gene match: 11. There are 17 residues in the CDR3. Germline V gene sequence: CDR1 MNHEY, CDR2 SMNVEV (reference sequence). The CDR3 DNA reads TGTGCCAGCAGTTTACCTAAGACTAGCGGGAGAAGGCTTGAGCAGTTCTTC. Its protein is CASSLPKTSGRRLEQFF.

V gene TRBV7-2 combines with J gene TRBJ2-7; TRBD2 is a possible D gene (6 bases). Germline V gives CDR1 SGHTA, CDR2 FQGNSA. The CDR3 extends over 13 amino acids. V lost 5 bases and J lost 3, with 11 bases in between. CDR3 amino acids: CASSPYGGYEQYF. CDR3 sequence (DNA): TGTGCCAGCAGCCCCTACGGGGGCTACGAGCAGTACTTC.

This clone was detected once. The chain employs TRBV5-1 and TRBJ1-4; 9 nucleotides line up with TRBD1. The CDR3 is 15 amino acids. Germline CDR1 reads SGHRS; CDR2 reads YFSETQ. V lost 4 bases and J lost 8; bases outside the gene matches: 9. CDR3 amino acids: CASSILQGAGEKLFF. The CDR3 coding sequence is TGCGCCAGCAGCATCCTACAGGGGGCAGGGGAAAAACTGTTTTTT. The full variable domain, with the rest looked up from reference TRBV5-1 and TRBJ1-4, is KAGVTQTPRYLIKTRGQQVTLSCSPISGHRSVSWYQQTPGQGLQFLFEYFSETQRNKGNFPGRFSGRQFSNSRSEMNVSTLELGDSALYLCASSILQGAGEKLFFGSGTQLSVL.

The chain combines TRBV4-1 with TRBJ2-7, with TRBD1 matching over 7 bases. The germline V gene has CDR1 MGHRA and CDR2 YSYEKL. This CDR3 is built from 15 residues. The V segment lost 2 bases and the J segment 1 base; nucleotides outside the gene matches: 5. CDR3 nucleotides: TGCGCCAGCAGCCAAAGGGTACAGGGGTCCTACGAGCAGTACTTC. Residues: CASSQRVQGSYEQYF.

V and J are TRBV28 and TRBJ1-2; D call uncertain. V was shortened by 3 bases and J by 2 bases, with 7 bases between the two germline ends. Per the germline V gene, CDR1 is MDHEN and CDR2 is SYDVKM. The CDR3 is made up of 13 amino acids. The CDR3 region has the DNA TGTGCCAGCAGTTTCGGCAGGAACTATGGCTACACCTTC. This gives the protein CASSFGRNYGYTF.

The rearrangement uses TRBV28 and TRBJ1-2; no firm D call. Trimming removed 7 bases at V and 2 bases at J, with 14 bases between. CDR3 length equals 14 residues. The V gene's germline CDR1 is MDHEN and CDR2 SYDVKM. The CDR3 bases are TGTGCCAGCAAGGTGGACGTCCGAAACTATGGCTACACCTTC. Translating gives CASKVDVRNYGYTF.

The chain has TRBV14 and TRBJ2-7, with TRBD1 identical over 7 bases. V shed 3 bases, J shed 2 bases, and the junction held 10 bases outside the gene matches. Germline CDR1 SGHDN, CDR2 FVKESK. The CDR3 has 16 amino acids. CDR3 protein: CASSHFDRAETYEQYF. The CDR3 nucleotides are TGTGCCAGCAGCCATTTCGACAGGGCGGAGACCTACGAGCAGTACTTC.

This chain joins TRBV7-9 and TRBJ2-1; D possibly corresponds to TRBD2 (5 bases). V was trimmed by 5 bases and J by 1 base, leaving 18 bases between them. Germline CDR1 SEHNR, CDR2 FQNEAQ (reference sequence). The CDR3 loop spans 17 amino acids. For the CDR3, the DNA is TGTGCCAGCAGCCCTAAACTGGGCGGCGGGTCCTACAATGAGCAGTTCTTC. Protein: CASSPKLGGGSYNEQFF.

This clone showed up just a few times. V and J are TRBV28 and TRBJ1-2; TRBD1 agrees at 7 bases. This CDR3 is 14 amino acids long. J was trimmed by 8 bases and V by 2 bases; bases with no gene match: 8. Germline CDR1 and CDR2: MDHEN and SYDVKM. In nucleotides, the CDR3 is TGTGCCAGCAGTTTACCCGGGACAGTTACCGGCTACACCTTC. Protein sequence: CASSLPGTVTGYTF.